The TCR beta chain under discussion was sequenced for a study of T cell changes during pregnancy in multiple sclerosis. The J segment lost 7 bases and the V segment lost 4 bases, leaving 11 bases of the junction unmatched. Looked up from germline, CDR1 is LGHNA and CDR2 is YNFKEQ. CDR3 size: 16 residues. Profiling relied on immunoSEQ multiplex PCR, and the TCRdb table lists in-frame clones only, not all of them. This table has around 130,000 clones, about 96% appearing once. The clonotype was recovered from a female donor with multiple sclerosis, enrolled in a pregnancy study. The material was peripheral blood, obtained after pregnancy. The V call is TRBV4-2, the J call TRBJ2-7, with TRBD2 matching over 12 bases. The CDR3 DNA is TGTGCCAGCAGCCCCCTAGCGGGAGGGCCGTCGGAAGAGCAGTACTTC. Encoded protein: CASSPLAGGPSEEQYF.